The sequence of this T cell receptor beta chain was determined in a study of technical replicates of blood from a handful of donors. The CDR3 totals 16 residues. V lost 1 base, J lost 3 bases, and 2 bases stayed unmatched. Germline CDR1 is MGHRA and CDR2 is YSYEKL. Sequencing used immunoSEQ multiplex PCR; TCRdb keeps in-frame clones, though not all of them. The table shows some 64,000 clones, with around 85% occurring only once. The rearrangement uses TRBV4-1 and TRBJ1-3, with TRBD1 matching over 11 bases. The receptor comes from a human donor in good health. Some clones in this sample may be carry-over from other donors' samples. The sample consisted of PBMCs. The CDR3 sequence is CASSQVGTGGGNTIYF. DNA of the CDR3: TGCGCCAGCAGCCAAGTCGGGACAGGGGGTGGAAACACCATATATTTT.